The 32 T cell receptor beta chains listed next were all sequenced from one sample in a study of OX40 agonist ivuxolimab in advanced cancers. Receptors were amplified or captured by the immunoSEQ multiplex PCR assay. Held by TCRdb, this immuneACCESS table contains in-frame sequences only and omits some clones. Under half of the omission traces to an unresolved V gene where checked; the cause of the rest is unknown. The sample records around 20,000 clones, 74% of which are singletons. The ten largest clonotypes hold 33% of the sample. Material: CD4+ or CD8+ T cells sorted from blood, obtained in a trial of the OX40 agonist ivuxolimab. The origin of the receptors is an adult with an advanced solid tumor such as melanoma, head and neck, liver or kidney cancer.

The rearrangement joins TRBV27 to TRBJ1-5; no reliable D call. Germline V gene data show CDR1 as MNHEY and CDR2 as SMNVEV (reference sequence). Trimming removed 4 bases at V and 0 bases at J, with 4 bases between. The CDR3 runs to 13 residues. As DNA, the CDR3 is TGTGCCAGCAGTTGGGCTAGCAATCAGCCCCAGCATTTT. This sequence encodes CASSWASNQPQHF.

This chain connects TRBV7-9 to TRBJ1-1; D ambiguous. The germline V gene has CDR1 SEHNR and CDR2 FQNEAQ (reference sequence). Between the trimmed V and J ends, which lost 2 bases and 5 bases, there was a span of 6 bases. The CDR3 runs 12 residues. The CDR3 nucleotides read TGTGCCAGCAGCTTATCTGGGACTGAAGCTTTCTTT. This encodes CASSLSGTEAFF.

Only a few counts were recorded for this clone. V is TRBV7-3 and J is TRBJ2-1; D gene ambiguous. The CDR3 covers 17 residues. V dropped 1 base and J dropped 0 bases, with 13 bases sitting between them. Germline-derived CDR1 and CDR2 are SGHTA and FQGTGA. In DNA, the CDR3 is TGTGCCAGCAGCTTAATTGGTTCACAGAGCTCCTACAATGAGCAGTTCTTC. Amino acid sequence: CASSLIGSQSSYNEQFF.

This chain uses TRBV27 with TRBJ1-5; perhaps TRBD1 as D (6 bases). CDR3 length: 16 residues. Germline CDR1 and CDR2: MNHEY and SMNVEV (reference sequence). V was trimmed by 0 bases and J by 5 bases, leaving 14 bases between them. CDR3 sequence: CASSLSGGAGDQPQHF. CDR3 bases: TGTGCCAGCAGTTTATCGGGCGGGGCAGGGGATCAGCCCCAGCATTTT.

The chain uses TRBV19 and TRBJ1-1; TRBD1 matches at 9 bases. The CDR3 sequence is 11 residues long. The V gene's germline CDR1 is LNHDA and CDR2 SQIVND (reference sequence). V trimming: 6 bases; J trimming: 11 bases; junction bases outside the gene matches: 4. The CDR3 reads CASSLTGGAFF. In DNA form, the CDR3 reads TGTGCCAGTAGCCTGACAGGGGGTGCTTTCTTT.

Concerning this clone: Other DNA sequences in the sample encode the same CDR3. This rearrangement joins TRBV19 to TRBJ1-5; 7 bases are shared with TRBD1. Germline trimming cut 5 bases from V and 0 bases from J; bases unmatched to any gene: 4. The germline gives CDR1 LNHDA, CDR2 SQIVND (reference sequence). This CDR3 comprises 15 residues. The CDR3 reads CASSLQGNSNQPQHF. The CDR3 DNA reads TGTGCCAGTAGTTTACAGGGGAATAGCAATCAGCCCCAGCATTTT. Complete variable domain (other parts from reference TRBV19 and TRBJ1-5): DGGITQSPKYLFRKEGQNVTLSCEQNLNHDAMYWYRQDPGQGLRLIYYSQIVNDFQKGDIAEGYSVSREKKESFPLTVTSAQKNPTAFYLCASSLQGNSNQPQHFGDGTRLSIL.

This clone was picked up a small number of times. The rearrangement links TRBV11-2 to TRBJ2-2; no reliable D call. Trimming cost V 1 base and J 5 bases, with 8 bases left between them. CDR3 length: 14 amino acids. CDR1 is SGHAT and CDR2 is FQNNGV in the germline V gene. For the CDR3, the DNA is TGTGCCAGCAGCTTAGTTGGTCCGACCGGGGAGCTGTTTTTT. Its protein product is CASSLVGPTGELFF.

Judged by abundance, this clone is medium-sized. CDR3 in amino acids: CASSLGGGESEQYF. In DNA form, the CDR3 reads TGTGCCAGCAGCTTAGGGGGTGGGGAAAGCGAGCAGTACTTC. The gene calls are TRBV7-6 and TRBJ2-7; D unresolved. The CDR3 covers 14 residues. V was clipped by 1 base and J by 6 bases, with 13 bases between them. Germline CDR1 and CDR2: SGHVS and FNYEAQ.

This clone was counted a few times. The rearrangement uses TRBV4-3 and TRBJ1-3; D unresolved. The CDR3 spans 16 residues. In germline, CDR1 is LGHNA, CDR2 YSLEER. V was shortened by 0 bases and J by 0 bases, with 9 bases between the two germline ends. The CDR3: CASSQDGTASGNTIYF. The CDR3 nucleotides read TGCGCCAGCAGCCAAGATGGCACTGCCTCTGGAAACACCATATATTTT.

The rearrangement uses TRBV5-1 and TRBJ2-2; no firm D call. CDR1 and CDR2 from the germline V gene are SGHRS and YFSETQ. V dropped 6 bases and J dropped 2 bases, with 5 bases sitting between them. The CDR3 is made up of 12 amino acids. CDR3 loop: CASTFNTGELFF. For the CDR3, the DNA is TGCGCCAGCACCTTTAACACCGGGGAGCTGTTTTTT. The entire variable domain, with the rest obtained from reference TRBV5-1 and TRBJ2-2, is as follows: KAGVTQTPRYLIKTRGQQVTLSCSPISGHRSVSWYQQTPGQGLQFLFEYFSETQRNKGNFPGRFSGRQFSNSRSEMNVSTLELGDSALYLCASTFNTGELFFGEGSRLTVL.

This chain uses TRBV9 with TRBJ2-2; D is undetermined. Between the trimmed V and J ends, which lost 0 bases and 7 bases, there was a span of 13 bases. Germline V gene sequence: CDR1 SGDLS, CDR2 YYNGEE. The CDR3 runs to 15 residues. This CDR3 is CASSVEGLEIGELFF. The CDR3 region has the DNA TGTGCCAGCAGCGTAGAGGGCCTTGAGATCGGGGAGCTGTTTTTT. The variable domain in full, with the rest retrieved from reference TRBV9 and TRBJ2-2, is DSGVTQTPKHLITATGQRVTLRCSPRSGDLSVYWYQQSLDQGLQFLIQYYNGEERAKGNILERFSAQQFPDLHSELNLSSLELGDSALYFCASSVEGLEIGELFFGEGSRLTVL.

This chain connects TRBV29-1 to TRBJ1-2; a possible D gene is TRBD1 (5 bases). CDR1 is SQVTM and CDR2 is ANQGSEA in the germline V gene. This CDR3 is built from 13 residues. Trimming shortened V by 2 bases and J by 8 bases, and 15 bases separated the two germline ends. The CDR3 coding sequence is TGCAGCGTTGAAATCCTCGTTAAGGGGGGCTACACCTTC. It is translated as CSVEILVKGGYTF.

The rearrangement uses TRBV5-1 and TRBJ2-7; the D call may be TRBD1 or TRBD2 (5 bases each). This CDR3 has 14 residues. Between the trimmed V and J ends, which lost 2 bases and 2 bases, there was a span of 11 bases. Germline V lookup: CDR1 SGHRS, CDR2 YFSETQ. Here the CDR3 DNA reads TGCGCCAGCAGCTTAAGGGACGGACCCTACGAGCAGTACTTC. It yields the protein CASSLRDGPYEQYF.

This chain joins TRBV7-9 and TRBJ1-2, with D unresolved. The CDR3 spans 15 residues. V lost 0 bases, J lost 3 bases, and 11 bases lay in between. The germline gives CDR1 SEHNR, CDR2 FQNEAQ (reference sequence). The CDR3 loop is CASSLAPSRDYGYTF. CDR3 bases: TGTGCCAGCAGCTTAGCGCCTAGCCGCGACTATGGCTACACCTTC.

V is TRBV5-8 and J is TRBJ2-1; D ambiguous. V lost 4 bases to trimming and J lost 8 bases, with 16 bases between them. The CDR3 length is 14 residues. Per the germline V gene, CDR1 is SGHTS and CDR2 is YDEGEE. The CDR3 is CASSPNYQAYEQFF. In DNA form, the CDR3 reads TGTGCCAGCAGCCCGAACTACCAGGCATATGAGCAGTTCTTC.

CDR3 bases: TGTGCCAGCAGTCCGGGACAGGGCAATCAGCCCCAGCATTTT. Its protein product is CASSPGQGNQPQHF. The chain links TRBV28 to TRBJ1-5, with 8 nucleotides matching TRBD1. V lost 5 bases, J lost 2 bases, and 2 bases stayed unmatched. The CDR3 runs to 14 residues. Germline CDR1 MDHEN, CDR2 SYDVKM. The variable domain in full, completed from reference TRBV28 and TRBJ1-5, reads DVKVTQSSRYLVKRTGEKVFLECVQDMDHENMFWYRQDPGLGLRLIYFSYDVKMKEKGDIPEGYSVSREKKERFSLILESASTNQTSMYLCASSPGQGNQPQHFGDGTRLSIL.

The chain employs TRBV27 and TRBJ1-1; 7 bases line up with TRBD1. Germline assignment: CDR1 MNHEY and CDR2 SMNVEV (reference sequence). After removal of 10 bases from V and 3 bases from J, the junction contained 11 bases not matched to a gene. The CDR3 has 14 residues. CDR3 protein: CATWRGQLDTEAFF. CDR3 nucleotide sequence: TGTGCCACCTGGAGGGGGCAATTGGACACTGAAGCTTTCTTT.

This clone was observed a handful of times. The gene calls are TRBV4-2 and TRBJ1-5; a possible D gene is TRBD1 (6 bases). This CDR3 has 16 residues. The V end was cut by 4 bases, the J end by 6 bases, with 19 bases between. Germline V lookup: CDR1 LGHNA, CDR2 YNFKEQ. CDR3 sequence (DNA): TGTGCCAGCAGCCGCGGGACATCGGCGGGAGGTCAGCCCCAGCATTTT. Translating gives CASSRGTSAGGQPQHF.

V gene TRBV19 combines with J gene TRBJ1-1, with TRBD1 identical over 8 bases. After removal of 5 bases from V and 12 bases from J, the junction contained 14 bases not matched to a gene. The CDR3 spans 14 residues. CDR1 and CDR2 (germline): LNHDA, SQIVND (reference sequence). CDR3 residues: CASSPGQGQGGTFF. DNA of the CDR3: TGTGCCAGTAGTCCCGGACAGGGCCAAGGTGGAACTTTCTTT. Complete variable domain (other parts from reference TRBV19 and TRBJ1-1): DGGITQSPKYLFRKEGQNVTLSCEQNLNHDAMYWYRQDPGQGLRLIYYSQIVNDFQKGDIAEGYSVSREKKESFPLTVTSAQKNPTAFYLCASSPGQGQGGTFFGQGTRLTVV.

The chain combines TRBV10-1 with TRBJ1-1; D uncertain. The CDR3 loop spans 13 amino acids. V was clipped by 3 bases and J by 1 base, with 6 bases between them. Germline V gives CDR1 WNHNN, CDR2 SYGVQD (reference sequence). CDR3 nucleotide sequence: TGCGCCAGCAGTGAAGCTCCGAACACTGAAGCTTTCTTT. Protein sequence: CASSEAPNTEAFF.

This chain connects TRBV7-2 to TRBJ2-2; D is perhaps TRBD1 or TRBD2 (5 bases each). CDR3 length: 14 amino acids. Trimming cost V 1 base and J 7 bases, with 10 bases left between them. Germline V gene data show CDR1 as SGHTA and CDR2 as FQGNSA. This chain's CDR3 is CASSLGVGDGELFF. CDR3 nucleotides: TGTGCCAGCAGCTTAGGGGTGGGGGACGGGGAGCTGTTTTTT.

The chain employs TRBV7-2 and TRBJ1-5, with D unclear. Trimming took off 1 base at V and 5 bases at J, with 12 bases between the two ends. Germline loops: CDR1 SGHTA, CDR2 FQGNSA. The CDR3 totals 15 residues. CDR3: CASSLEGREDQPQHF. Here the CDR3 DNA reads TGTGCCAGCAGCTTAGAAGGGAGGGAGGATCAGCCCCAGCATTTT.

V is TRBV7-6 and J is TRBJ2-2; 8 nucleotides match TRBD2. Germline V gives CDR1 SGHVS, CDR2 FNYEAQ. This CDR3 spans 19 amino acids. The V segment lost 1 base and the J segment 1 base; nucleotides outside the gene matches: 11. In nucleotides, the CDR3 is TGTGCCAGCAGCTTAGAATTTCGCTTGACTAGCGAGAACACCGGGGAGCTGTTTTTT. Its protein product is CASSLEFRLTSENTGELFF.

The gene calls are TRBV7-3 and TRBJ2-1, with D maybe TRBD1 (6 bases). This CDR3 region has 12 residues. In germline, CDR1 is SGHTA, CDR2 FQGTGA. V dropped 5 bases and J dropped 6 bases, with 8 bases sitting between them. The CDR3 nucleotides read TGTGCCAGCAGCCCAGGGGTCAATGAGCAGTTCTTC. Its translation is CASSPGVNEQFF. Together with reference TRBV7-3 and TRBJ2-1, the CDR3 gives the full variable domain: GAGVSQTPSNKVTEKGKYVELRCDPISGHTALYWYRQSLGQGPEFLIYFQGTGAADDSGLPNDRFFAVRPEGSVSTLKIQRTERGDSAVYLCASSPGVNEQFFGPGTRLTVL.

V and J are TRBV13 and TRBJ2-3, with TRBD2 matching 8 bases. CDR3 length: 16 amino acids. Germline V gene lookup returns CDR1 PRHDT and CDR2 FYEKMQ (reference sequence). V dropped 5 bases and J dropped 0; count of bases not matched to a gene: 7. The CDR3 DNA is TGTGCCAGCAGCACTAGTGGACTAGCCAGCACAGATACGCAGTATTTT. Translation gives CASSTSGLASTDTQYF.

The V and J genes are TRBV27 and TRBJ1-5; 8 bases agree with TRBD1. V shed 6 bases, J shed 4 bases, and the junction held 8 bases outside the gene matches. The CDR3 sequence is 15 residues long. CDR1 and CDR2 (germline): MNHEY, SMNVEV (reference sequence). CDR3 nucleotides: TGTGCCAGCAGGACCGGGACAGGCTCAAATCAGCCCCAGCATTTT. This gives the protein CASRTGTGSNQPQHF.

This rearrangement joins TRBV29-1 to TRBJ1-2, with D possibly matching TRBD1 (5 bases). This CDR3 is 13 amino acids long. V was cut by 3 bases and J by 4 bases, with 12 bases left in between. The V gene's germline CDR1 is SQVTM and CDR2 ANQGSEA. This CDR3 reads CSVENPGTYGYTF. The CDR3, as DNA: TGCAGCGTTGAGAATCCCGGGACCTATGGCTACACCTTC. The full variable domain, with the rest looked up from reference TRBV29-1 and TRBJ1-2, is SAVISQKPSRDICQRGTSLTIQCQVDSQVTMMFWYRQQPGQSLTLIATANQGSEATYESGFVIDKFPISRPNLTFSTLTVSNMSPEDSSIYLCSVENPGTYGYTFGSGTRLTVV.

This clone occurred a few times. The chain is built from TRBV9 and TRBJ2-7, with TRBD2 as a possible D gene (6 bases). V was cut by 0 bases and J by 0 bases, with 13 bases left in between. Per the germline V gene, CDR1 is SGDLS and CDR2 is YYNGEE. The CDR3 sequence is 16 residues long. The CDR3 region has the DNA TGTGCCAGCAGCGTAGAACCTAGCGCAGTCTCCTACGAGCAGTACTTC. Translation: CASSVEPSAVSYEQYF.

In this sample, this clone turned up a few times. The chain has TRBV11-2 and TRBJ2-1; D perhaps matches TRBD2 (5 bases). The CDR3 loop spans 14 amino acids. Germline-derived CDR1 and CDR2 are SGHAT and FQNNGV. Trimming pared 0 bases from V and 10 bases from J, leaving 13 bases between. In nucleotides, the CDR3 is TGTGCCAGCAGCTTAGATAACCTAGCCGGCGAGCAGTTCTTC. Amino acids: CASSLDNLAGEQFF.

This chain connects TRBV10-1 to TRBJ2-5; TRBD2 agrees at 14 bases. The junction had 9 bases not matched to a gene; V was cut back by 2 bases and J by 1 base. Germline-derived CDR1 and CDR2 are WNHNN and SYGVQD (reference sequence). The CDR3 is 19 residues long. The CDR3 coding sequence is TGCGCCAGCAGTGAGCAGAACGGGACTAGCGGGGGCCTCCAAGAGACCCAGTACTTC. Amino acid sequence: CASSEQNGTSGGLQETQYF.

The J gene is TRBJ2-1, the V gene TRBV27; D is unclear. Deletions cut 4 bases from V and 5 bases from J, with 12 bases between. Germline values: CDR1 MNHEY, CDR2 SMNVEV (reference sequence). The CDR3 has 14 residues. The CDR3 loop is CASSSRLSHNEQFF. In nucleotides, the CDR3 is TGTGCCAGCAGTTCCCGACTTTCGCACAATGAGCAGTTCTTC.

V usage is TRBV13 and J usage is TRBJ2-3; the D is unclear. The CDR3 is 13 residues long. V dropped 5 bases and J dropped 8 bases, with 14 bases sitting between them. Germline V lookup: CDR1 PRHDT, CDR2 FYEKMQ (reference sequence). The CDR3 DNA is TGTGCCAGCAGCGCCCGGGTCACGGGTACGCAGTATTTT. Its translation: CASSARVTGTQYF.